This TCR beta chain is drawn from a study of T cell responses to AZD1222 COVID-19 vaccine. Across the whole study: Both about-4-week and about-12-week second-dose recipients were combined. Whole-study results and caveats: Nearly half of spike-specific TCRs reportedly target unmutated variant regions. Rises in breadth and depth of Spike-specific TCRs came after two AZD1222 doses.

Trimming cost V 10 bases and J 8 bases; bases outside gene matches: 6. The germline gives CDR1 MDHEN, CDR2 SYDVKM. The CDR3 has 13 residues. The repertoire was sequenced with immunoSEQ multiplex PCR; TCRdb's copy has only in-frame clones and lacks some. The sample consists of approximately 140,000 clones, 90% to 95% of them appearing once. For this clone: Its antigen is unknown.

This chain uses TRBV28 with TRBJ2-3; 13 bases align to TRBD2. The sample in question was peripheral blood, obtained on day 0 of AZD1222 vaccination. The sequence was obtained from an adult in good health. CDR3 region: CATRTSGSTTQYF. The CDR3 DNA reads TGTGCCACTCGGACTAGCGGGAGTACTACGCAGTATTTT.